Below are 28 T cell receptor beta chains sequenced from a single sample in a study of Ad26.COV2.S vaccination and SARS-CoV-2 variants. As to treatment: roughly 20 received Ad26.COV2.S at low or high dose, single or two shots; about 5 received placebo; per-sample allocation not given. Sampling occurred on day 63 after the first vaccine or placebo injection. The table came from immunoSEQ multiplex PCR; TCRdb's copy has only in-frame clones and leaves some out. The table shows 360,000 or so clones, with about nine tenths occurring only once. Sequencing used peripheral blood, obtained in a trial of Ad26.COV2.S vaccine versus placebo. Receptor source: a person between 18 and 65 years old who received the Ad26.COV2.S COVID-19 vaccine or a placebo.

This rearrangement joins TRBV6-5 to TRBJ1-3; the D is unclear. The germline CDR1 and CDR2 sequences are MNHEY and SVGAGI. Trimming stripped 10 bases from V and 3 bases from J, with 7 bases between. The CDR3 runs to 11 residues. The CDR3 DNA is TGTGCCACTCAGGTTGGAAACACCATATATTTT. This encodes CATQVGNTIYF.

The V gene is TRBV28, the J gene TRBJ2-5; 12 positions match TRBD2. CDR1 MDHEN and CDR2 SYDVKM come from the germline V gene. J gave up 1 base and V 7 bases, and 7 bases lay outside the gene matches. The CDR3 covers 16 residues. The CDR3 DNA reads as TGTGCCAGCACCTCCCCGACTAGCGGGGGCCAAGAGACCCAGTACTTC. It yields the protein CASTSPTSGGQETQYF.

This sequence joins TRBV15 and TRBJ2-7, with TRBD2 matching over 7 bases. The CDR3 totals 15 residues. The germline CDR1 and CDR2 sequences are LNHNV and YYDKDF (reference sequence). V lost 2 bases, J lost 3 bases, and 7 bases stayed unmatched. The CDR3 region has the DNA TGTGCCACCAGCAGACTGACTAGCAGTATCTACGAGCAGTACTTC. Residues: CATSRLTSSIYEQYF.

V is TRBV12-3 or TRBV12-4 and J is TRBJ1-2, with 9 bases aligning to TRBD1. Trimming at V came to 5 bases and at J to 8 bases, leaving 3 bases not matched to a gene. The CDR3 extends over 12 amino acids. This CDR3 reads CASSRTGEGYTF. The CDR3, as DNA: TGTGCCAGCAGTAGGACAGGGGAAGGCTACACCTTC.

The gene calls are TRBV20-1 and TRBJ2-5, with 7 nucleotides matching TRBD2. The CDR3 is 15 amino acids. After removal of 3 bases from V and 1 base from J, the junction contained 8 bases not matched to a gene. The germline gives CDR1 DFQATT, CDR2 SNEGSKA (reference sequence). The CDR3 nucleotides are TGCAGTGCTAGTAAACCGGGACTACCCCAAGAGACCCAGTACTTC. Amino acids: CSASKPGLPQETQYF.

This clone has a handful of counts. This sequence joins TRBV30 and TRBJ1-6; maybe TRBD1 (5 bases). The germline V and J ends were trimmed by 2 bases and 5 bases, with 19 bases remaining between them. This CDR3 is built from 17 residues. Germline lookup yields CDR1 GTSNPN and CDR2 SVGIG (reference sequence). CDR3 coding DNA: TGTGCCTGGAGTACACAACGGGGGGGGATTAATAATTCACCCCTCCACTTT. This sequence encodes CAWSTQRGGINNSPLHF.

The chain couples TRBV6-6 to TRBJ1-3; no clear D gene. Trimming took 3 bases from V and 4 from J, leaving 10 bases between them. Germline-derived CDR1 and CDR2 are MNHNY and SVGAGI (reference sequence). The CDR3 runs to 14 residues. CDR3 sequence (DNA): TGTGCCAGCAGTTATAGGGAAGCGGGAAACACCATATATTTT. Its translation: CASSYREAGNTIYF.

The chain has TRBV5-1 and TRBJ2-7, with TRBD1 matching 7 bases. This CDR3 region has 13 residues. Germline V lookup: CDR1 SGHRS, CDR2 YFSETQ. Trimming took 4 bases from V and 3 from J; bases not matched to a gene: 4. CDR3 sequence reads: CASSARTGYEQYF. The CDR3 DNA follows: TGCGCCAGCAGCGCCCGGACAGGCTACGAGCAGTACTTC.

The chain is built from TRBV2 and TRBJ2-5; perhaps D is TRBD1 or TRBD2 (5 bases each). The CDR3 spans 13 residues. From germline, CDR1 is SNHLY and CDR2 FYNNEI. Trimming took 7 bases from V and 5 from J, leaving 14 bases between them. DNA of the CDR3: TGTGCCAGCACCCCCGGGACGCGGGAGACCCAGTACTTC. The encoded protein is CASTPGTRETQYF. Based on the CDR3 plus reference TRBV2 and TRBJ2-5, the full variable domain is EPEVTQTPSHQVTQMGQEVILRCVPISNHLYFYWYRQILGQKVEFLVSFYNNEISEKSEIFDDQFSVERPDGSNFTLKIRSTKLEDSAMYFCASTPGTRETQYFGPGTRLLVL.

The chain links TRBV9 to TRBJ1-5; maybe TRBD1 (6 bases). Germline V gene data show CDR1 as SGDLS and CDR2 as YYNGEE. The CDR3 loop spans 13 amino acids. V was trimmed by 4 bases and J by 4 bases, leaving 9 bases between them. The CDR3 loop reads CASSPTGNQPQHF. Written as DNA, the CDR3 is TGTGCCAGCAGCCCTACAGGGAATCAGCCCCAGCATTTT.

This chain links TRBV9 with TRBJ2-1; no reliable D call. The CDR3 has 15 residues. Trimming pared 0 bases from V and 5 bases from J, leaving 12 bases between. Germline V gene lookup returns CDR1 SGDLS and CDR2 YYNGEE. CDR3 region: CASSVAPGPHNEQFF. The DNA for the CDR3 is TGTGCCAGCAGCGTAGCCCCCGGGCCCCACAATGAGCAGTTCTTC.

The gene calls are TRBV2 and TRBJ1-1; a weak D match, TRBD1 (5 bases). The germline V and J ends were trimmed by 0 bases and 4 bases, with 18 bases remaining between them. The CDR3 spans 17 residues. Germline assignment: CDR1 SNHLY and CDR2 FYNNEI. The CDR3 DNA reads TGTGCCAGCAGTGAAGCGGGGCAGGGTTTATTCTCCACTGAAGCTTTCTTT. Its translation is CASSEAGQGLFSTEAFF.

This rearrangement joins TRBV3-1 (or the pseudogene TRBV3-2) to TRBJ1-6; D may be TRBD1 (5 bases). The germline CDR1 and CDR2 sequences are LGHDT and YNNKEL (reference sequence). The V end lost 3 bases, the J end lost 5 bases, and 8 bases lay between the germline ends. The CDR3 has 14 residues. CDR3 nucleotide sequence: TGTGCCAGCAGCCAGGCGGGGGATAATTCACCCCTCCACTTT. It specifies CASSQAGDNSPLHF.

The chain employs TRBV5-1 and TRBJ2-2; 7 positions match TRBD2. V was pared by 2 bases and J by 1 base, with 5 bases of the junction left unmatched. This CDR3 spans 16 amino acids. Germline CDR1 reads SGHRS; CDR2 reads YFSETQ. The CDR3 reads CASSLGASGNTGELFF. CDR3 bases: TGCGCCAGCAGCTTAGGGGCTAGCGGGAACACCGGGGAGCTGTTTTTT. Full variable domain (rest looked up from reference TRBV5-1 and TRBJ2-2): KAGVTQTPRYLIKTRGQQVTLSCSPISGHRSVSWYQQTPGQGLQFLFEYFSETQRNKGNFPGRFSGRQFSNSRSEMNVSTLELGDSALYLCASSLGASGNTGELFFGEGSRLTVL.

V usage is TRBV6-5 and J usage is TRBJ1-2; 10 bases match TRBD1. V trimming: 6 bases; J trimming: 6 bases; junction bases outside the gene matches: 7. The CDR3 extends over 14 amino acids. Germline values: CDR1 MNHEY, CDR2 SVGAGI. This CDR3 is CASSPGTGAHGYTF. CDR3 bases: TGTGCCAGCAGCCCAGGGACAGGGGCGCATGGCTACACCTTC.

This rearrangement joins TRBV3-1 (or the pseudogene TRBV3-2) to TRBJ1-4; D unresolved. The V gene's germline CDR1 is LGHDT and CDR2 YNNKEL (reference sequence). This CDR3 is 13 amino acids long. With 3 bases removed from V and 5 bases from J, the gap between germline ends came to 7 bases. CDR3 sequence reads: CASSQPGNEKLFF. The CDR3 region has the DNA TGTGCCAGCAGCCAGCCGGGCAATGAAAAACTGTTTTTT.

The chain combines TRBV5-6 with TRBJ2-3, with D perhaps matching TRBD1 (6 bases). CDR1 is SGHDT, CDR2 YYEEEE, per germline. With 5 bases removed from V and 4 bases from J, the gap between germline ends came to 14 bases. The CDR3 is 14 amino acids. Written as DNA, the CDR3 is TGTGCCAGCAGTACAGGGAAGTGGCCAGATACGCAGTATTTT. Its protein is CASSTGKWPDTQYF.

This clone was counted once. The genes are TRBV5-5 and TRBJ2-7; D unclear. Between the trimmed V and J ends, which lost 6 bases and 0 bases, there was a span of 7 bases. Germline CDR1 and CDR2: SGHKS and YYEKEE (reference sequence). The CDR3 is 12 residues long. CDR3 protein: CASTRSSYEQYF. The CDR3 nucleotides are TGTGCCAGCACCAGGAGCTCCTACGAGCAGTACTTC. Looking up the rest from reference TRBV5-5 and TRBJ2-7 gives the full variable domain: DAGVTQSPTHLIKTRGQQVTLRCSPISGHKSVSWYQQVLGQGPQFIFQYYEKEERGRGNFPDRFSARQFPNYSSELNVNALLLGDSALYLCASTRSSYEQYFGPGTRLTVT.

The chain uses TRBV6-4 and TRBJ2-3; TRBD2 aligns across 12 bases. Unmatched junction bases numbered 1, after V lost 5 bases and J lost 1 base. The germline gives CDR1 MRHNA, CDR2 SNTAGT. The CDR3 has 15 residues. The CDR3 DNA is TGTGCCAGCAGTTGGACTAGCGGGGGCACAGATACGCAGTATTTT. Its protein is CASSWTSGGTDTQYF.

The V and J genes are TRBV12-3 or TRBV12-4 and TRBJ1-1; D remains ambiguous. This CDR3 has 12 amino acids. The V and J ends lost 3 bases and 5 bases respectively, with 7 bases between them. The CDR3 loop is CASSLSVTEAFF. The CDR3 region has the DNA TGTGCCAGCAGTTTGTCTGTGACTGAAGCTTTCTTT.

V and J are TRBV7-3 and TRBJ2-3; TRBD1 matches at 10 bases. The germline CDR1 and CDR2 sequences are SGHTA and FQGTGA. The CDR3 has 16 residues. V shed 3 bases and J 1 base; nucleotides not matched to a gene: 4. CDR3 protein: CASSFLGTGGTDTQYF. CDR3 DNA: TGTGCCAGCAGCTTCCTCGGGACAGGGGGCACAGATACGCAGTATTTT. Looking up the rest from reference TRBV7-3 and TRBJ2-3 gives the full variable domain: GAGVSQTPSNKVTEKGKYVELRCDPISGHTALYWYRQSLGQGPEFLIYFQGTGAADDSGLPNDRFFAVRPEGSVSTLKIQRTERGDSAVYLCASSFLGTGGTDTQYFGPGTRLTVL.

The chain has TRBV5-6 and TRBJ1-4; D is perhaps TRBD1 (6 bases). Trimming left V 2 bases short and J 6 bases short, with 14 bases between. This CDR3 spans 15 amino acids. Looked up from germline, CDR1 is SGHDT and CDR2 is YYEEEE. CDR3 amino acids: CASSFFRPGDEKLFF. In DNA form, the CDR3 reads TGTGCCAGCAGCTTTTTCCGGCCAGGGGATGAAAAACTGTTTTTT.

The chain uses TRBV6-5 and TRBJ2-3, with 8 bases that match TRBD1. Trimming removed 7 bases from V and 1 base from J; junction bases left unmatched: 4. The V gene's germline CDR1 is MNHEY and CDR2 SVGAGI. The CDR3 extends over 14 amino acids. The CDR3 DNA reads TGTGCCAGCAATCCGGGACAGGGCACAGATACGCAGTATTTT. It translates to CASNPGQGTDTQYF.

The CDR3 region is CASTPGSLRNSPLHF. DNA of the CDR3: TGTGCCAGCACCCCGGGTTCTCTGCGTAATTCACCCCTCCACTTT. The chain links TRBV25-1 to TRBJ1-6; no clear D. The CDR3 sequence is 15 residues long. Trimming took off 7 bases at V and 6 bases at J, with 16 bases between the two ends. CDR1 and CDR2 (germline): MGHDK, SYGVNS.

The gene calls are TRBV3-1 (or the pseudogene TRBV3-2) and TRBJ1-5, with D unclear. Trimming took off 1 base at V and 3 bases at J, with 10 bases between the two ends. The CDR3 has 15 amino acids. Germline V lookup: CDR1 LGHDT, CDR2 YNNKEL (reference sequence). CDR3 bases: TGTGCCAGCAGCCAAGGAGGTTTGAACAATCAGCCCCAGCATTTT. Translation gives CASSQGGLNNQPQHF.

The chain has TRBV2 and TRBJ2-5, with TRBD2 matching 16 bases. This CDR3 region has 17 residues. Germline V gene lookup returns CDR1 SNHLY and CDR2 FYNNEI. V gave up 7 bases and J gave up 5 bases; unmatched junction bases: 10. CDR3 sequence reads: CASNPGTSGGERETQYF. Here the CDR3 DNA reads TGTGCCAGCAACCCCGGGACTAGCGGGGGGGAGCGTGAGACCCAGTACTTC.

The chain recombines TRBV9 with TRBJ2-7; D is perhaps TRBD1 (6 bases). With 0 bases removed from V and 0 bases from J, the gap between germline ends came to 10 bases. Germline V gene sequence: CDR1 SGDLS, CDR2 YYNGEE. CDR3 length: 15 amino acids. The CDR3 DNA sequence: TGTGCCAGCAGCGTAGGACAGGTGAGCTCCTACGAGCAGTACTTC. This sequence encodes CASSVGQVSSYEQYF.

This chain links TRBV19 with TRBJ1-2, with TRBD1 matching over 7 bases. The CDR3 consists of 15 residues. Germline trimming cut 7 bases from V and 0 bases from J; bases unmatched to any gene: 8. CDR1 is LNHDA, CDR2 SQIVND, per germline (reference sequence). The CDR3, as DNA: TGTGCCAGTACCCTTCCGGGACAGCCTAACTATGGCTACACCTTC. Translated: CASTLPGQPNYGYTF.